The rows below give T cell receptor beta chains drawn from one sample of a study of CD8+CD57+ T cells in acquired aplastic anemia. MiXCR, run by TCRdb on the reads, gives a single entry per CDR3 protein. The data contain 150,000 to 200,000 distinct CDR3 sequences, 40% to 50% of them singletons. Sequencing was done on a sample of sorted CD4+, CD8+, or CD8+CD57+ T cells (not recorded which) from PBMCs. The receptors come from a human donor in good health. CDR3s include the opening cysteine and the closing phenylalanine or tryptophan. The order of the fields is V gene, D gene, clone size, J gene, CDR3 DNA, CDR3 protein. A D gene is named only where the DNA matches it firmly. Rows give clone size only sometimes, using once, few, many, or a class for an expanded clone.

>TRBV24-1|NA|NA|TRBJ2-3
TGTGCCACCAGCAGGGGACTCACAGATACGCAGTATTTT
CATSRGLTDTQYF
>TRBV24-1|NA|NA|TRBJ2-3
TGTGCCAGCAGTGAGGGGCCCAAAACAGATACGCAGTATTTT
CASSEGPKTDTQYF
>TRBV27|NA|few|TRBJ1-4
TGTGCCAGCAGTTTATCGAGTCCGGACAGACTTAATGAAAAACTGTTTTTT
CASSLSSPDRLNEKLFF
>TRBV9|TRBD1|NA|TRBJ2-7
TGTGCCAGCAGCGTAAGTTCGGGACAGGGAGCCTACGAGCAGTACTTC
CASSVSSGQGAYEQYF
>TRBV6-5|NA|NA|TRBJ1-1
TGTGCCAGCAGTTACGCCCGGGGGGGCACTGAAGCTTTCTTT
CASSYARGGTEAFF
>TRBV7-9|NA|NA|TRBJ2-2
TGTGCCAGCAGACCGGGTCTTGCGAACACCGGGGAGCTGTTTTTT
CASRPGLANTGELFF
>TRBV7-9|NA|many|TRBJ2-5
TGTGCCAGCAGCCGGATCCCTCCTCCACAAGAGACCCAGTACTTC
CASSRIPPPQETQYF
>TRBV11-1|TRBD2|NA|TRBJ2-1
TGTGCCAGCAACCTAGCGGGGGCCTACAATGAGCAGTTCTTC
CASNLAGAYNEQFF
>TRBV24-1|TRBD1|NA|TRBJ1-2
TGTGCCACCAGTGATCACGGGACAGACTATGGCTACACCTTC
CATSDHGTDYGYTF
>TRBV11-2|TRBD1|NA|TRBJ1-1
TGTGCCAGCAGCTTCGGACAGGTAGCTGAAGCTTTCTTT
CASSFGQVAEAFF
>TRBV20-1|NA|many|TRBJ2-5
TGCAGTGCTAGAAATTCGGGGGACTCACCTCGTGAGACCCAGTACTTC
CSARNSGDSPRETQYF
>TRBV29-1|TRBD2|many|TRBJ2-3
TGCAGCGTCGGGACTAGTTCCCCAGATACGCAGTATTTT
CSVGTSSPDTQYF
>TRBV11-2|NA|few|TRBJ1-3
TGTGCCAGCAGCTTAGGGAAAGGGACTGGAAACACCATATATTTT
CASSLGKGTGNTIYF
>TRBV7-6|NA|NA|TRBJ2-7
TGTGCCAGCAGCTTGGACACCACAACTTCCTACGAGCAGTACTTC
CASSLDTTTSYEQYF
>TRBV12-3/TRBV12-4|TRBD2|few|TRBJ2-5
TGTGCCAGCAGTCCCAACCGACTAGCGGGAGTAGAGACCCAGTACTTC
CASSPNRLAGVETQYF
>TRBV13|NA|many|TRBJ1-1
TGTGCCAGCAGCTTCTTACTCAACACTGAAGCTTTCTTT
CASSFLLNTEAFF
>TRBV24-1|NA|NA|TRBJ2-1
TGTGCCACCAGTACTGATTACAATGAGCAGTTCTTC
CATSTDYNEQFF
>TRBV27|TRBD1|many|TRBJ1-1
TGTGCCAGCAGTAGACAGGGGTCAATAGCTGAAGCTTTCTTT
CASSRQGSIAEAFF
>TRBV20-1|NA|NA|TRBJ2-7
TGCAGTGCCAACCGGGTCGTTTCCTACGAGCAGTACTTC
CSANRVVSYEQYF
>TRBV10-3|NA|many|TRBJ2-7
TGTGCCATCGGAGGCCATTCCTACGAGCAGTACTTC
CAIGGHSYEQYF
>TRBV7-9|NA|many|TRBJ2-5
TGTGCCAGCAGCGACCGGGAGCAAGAGACCCAGTACTTC
CASSDREQETQYF
>TRBV5-1|NA|many|TRBJ2-5
TGCGCCAGCAGCTTTGACAGAACACAAGAGACCCAGTACTTC
CASSFDRTQETQYF
>TRBV20-1|TRBD1|NA|TRBJ2-5
TGCAGTGCCCGCCCACGCCCGGGACAGGGGTACGAGACCCAGTACTTC
CSARPRPGQGYETQYF
>TRBV30|TRBD1|many|TRBJ2-7
TGTGCCTGGAGTGCCAGGACAGGGTATGACGAGCAGTACTTC
CAWSARTGYDEQYF
>TRBV11-2|TRBD1|NA|TRBJ1-6
TGTGCCAGCAGCTACCGCCCCGCACAGGGGGAGGGGAATTGGTCACCCCTCCACTTT
CASSYRPAQGEGNWSPLHF
>TRBV7-9|NA|NA|TRBJ2-1
TGTGCCAGCAGCTTAGGGGAGACCAATGAGCAGTTCTTC
CASSLGETNEQFF
>TRBV4-1|NA|NA|TRBJ1-2
TGCGCCAGCAGCCAAGATGTCCAGAGCTATGGCTACACCTTC
CASSQDVQSYGYTF
>TRBV19|NA|NA|TRBJ1-2
TGTGCCAGTAGTATGGCCGGCTATGGCTACACCTTC
CASSMAGYGYTF
>TRBV15|TRBD1|once|TRBJ1-2
TGTGCCACCAGCACACGACAGGGTCCTGGAAACACCTTC
CATSTRQGPGNTF
>TRBV15|TRBD2|NA|TRBJ2-5
TGTGCCACCAGCGTTGGTAGCGGGGGGCGGGAGACCCAGTACTTC
CATSVGSGGRETQYF
>TRBV3-1|NA|NA|TRBJ2-7
TGTGCCAGCAGCCAAGAGCCGGGGCCGATTTCTCACGAGCAGTACTTC
CASSQEPGPISHEQYF
>TRBV6-1|TRBD1|NA|TRBJ1-3
TGTGCCAGCAGTACAGGGGGCACTCGAAACACCATATATTTT
CASSTGGTRNTIYF
>TRBV15|NA|many|TRBJ2-5
TGTGCCACCAGACCCTTCGGACAGACCCAAGAGACCCAGTACTTC
CATRPFGQTQETQYF
>TRBV7-3|NA|NA|TRBJ1-6
TGTGCCAGCAGCTTAGGTGGGGATCGCTATAATTCACCCCTCCACTTT
CASSLGGDRYNSPLHF
>TRBV2|NA|many|TRBJ1-4
TGTGCCACCCGGGGGCGGGGGATCCCGGAAAAACTGTTTTTT
CATRGRGIPEKLFF
>TRBV14|NA|many|TRBJ2-5
TGTGCCAGCAGCCAAGAAAGAGGAGGGTTTGAGACCCAGTACTTC
CASSQERGGFETQYF
>TRBV25-1|NA|once|TRBJ2-5
TGTGCCAGCAGGGGAGGAAAAGAGACCCAGTACTTC
CASRGGKETQYF
>TRBV7-2|NA|many|TRBJ1-1
TGTGCCAGCAGTCTTACACAGGGAGTAACCACTGAAGCTTTCTTT
CASSLTQGVTTEAFF
>TRBV12-3/TRBV12-4|NA|NA|TRBJ2-7
TGTGCCAGCAGTTGGAGGAGGAGATCCTACGAGCAGTACTTC
CASSWRRRSYEQYF
>TRBV18|NA|many|TRBJ2-1
TGTGCCAGCTCACCACCGTCAGCTAGCGCCGCGTTCTTC
CASSPPSASAAFF
>TRBV24-1|TRBD1|few|TRBJ2-1
TGTGCCACCAGTGACTCCGGACAGGGAACCTACAATGAGCAGTTCTTC
CATSDSGQGTYNEQFF
>TRBV5-1|TRBD1|many|TRBJ2-1
TGCGCCAGCAGCTTAAGAAAAGGACAGGGAGCGTCCTACAATGAGCAGTTCTTC
CASSLRKGQGASYNEQFF
>TRBV2|TRBD1|NA|TRBJ2-7
TGTGCCAGCAGCGGGACAGGGTTTATCGAGCAGTACTTC
CASSGTGFIEQYF
>TRBV7-8|NA|few|TRBJ2-3
TGTGCCAGCAGCCCCATGGGCTCTGATACGCAGTATTTT
CASSPMGSDTQYF
>TRBV6-1|NA|NA|TRBJ2-1
TGTGCCAGCAGTACCTATAGCGGAATCTCCTACAATGAGCAGTTCTTC
CASSTYSGISYNEQFF
>TRBV11-2|TRBD2|NA|TRBJ2-3
TGTGCCAGCAGCGTTTTCGGCCTAGCGGGGGACGCAGATACGCAGTATTTT
CASSVFGLAGDADTQYF
>TRBV24-1|TRBD1|NA|TRBJ1-2
TGTGCCACCAGTGAGTCCGGGACAGGGGTCTATGGCTACACCTTC
CATSESGTGVYGYTF
>TRBV29-1|TRBD1|NA|TRBJ1-2
TGCAGCGTTTTAACAGGGGCGGGCTATGGCTACACCTTC
CSVLTGAGYGYTF
>TRBV7-9|TRBD2|NA|TRBJ2-5
TGTGCCAGCAGCCGACCCGTGGCGGGGGGGGAAGAGACCCAGTACTTC
CASSRPVAGGEETQYF
>TRBV9|TRBD2|many|TRBJ2-1
TGTGCCAGCAGTCGGGGGAGGGAGGCCTACAATGAGCAGTTCTTC
CASSRGREAYNEQFF
>TRBV11-1|NA|NA|TRBJ2-1
TGTGCCAGCAGCTTAGCCCTAGACACGGCGTCTGTCGATGAGCAGTTCTTC
CASSLALDTASVDEQFF
>TRBV20-1|TRBD1|many|TRBJ2-3
TGCAGTGCTAGAGTGGCAGGGGGTGGAGATACGCAGTATTTT
CSARVAGGGDTQYF
>TRBV20-1|TRBD2|many|TRBJ2-7
TGCAGTGCTAGCCCAGGGTTAGCGGGAACTAGAGAGCAGTACTTC
CSASPGLAGTREQYF
>TRBV7-9|NA|NA|TRBJ2-7
TGTGCCAGCAGCTTACGGCAGGGCGGGGACTTC
CASSLRQGGDF
>TRBV19|NA|many|TRBJ1-1
TGTGCCAGTAGTATACGTGGCAGGGGCACTGAAGCTTTCTTT
CASSIRGRGTEAFF
>TRBV28|NA|NA|TRBJ1-5
TGTGCCAGCAGTTTTATCCCAGGGGACAATCAGCCCCAGCATTTT
CASSFIPGDNQPQHF
>TRBV6-1|NA|many|TRBJ2-7
TGTGCCAGCAGGGGACACCCTATGGCCGAGCAGTACTTC
CASRGHPMAEQYF
>TRBV10-3|TRBD1|few|TRBJ2-7
TGTGCCATCAAAACCAATTCCGGGACAGGGACCTACGAGCAGTACTTC
CAIKTNSGTGTYEQYF
>TRBV27|TRBD2|NA|TRBJ2-7
TGTGCCAGCAGTTTATTGCCTAGCGGGAAAAGCTACGAGCAGTACTTC
CASSLLPSGKSYEQYF
>TRBV24-1|NA|few|TRBJ2-1
TGTGCCACCAGTTCGGGACCGATCAATGAGCAGTTCTTC
CATSSGPINEQFF